This TCR beta chain originates from a study of CXCR3-negative and CXCR3-positive naive CD8 T cells. Study-level points and caveats: When CXCR3-positive naive cells were set against CXCR3-negative naive cells, the former had more hydrophobic TRB CDR3s.

Germline V gene data show CDR1 as MNHEY and CDR2 as SVGEGT. This CDR3 comprises 16 residues. A word on this clonotype: Its cognate antigen is unknown.

With UMI labels, 5' RACE was used to prepare the TRB cDNA libraries. TCRdb re-analyzed the 5' RACE reads; it lists each CDR3 protein once, without DNA. This repertoire includes over 150,000 distinct CDR3 sequences. This sequence was found in a human donor in good health. Some clones in this sample may be carry-over from other donors' samples. The chain carries TRBV6-2 or TRBV6-3 and TRBJ1-3. The sample consisted of naive CXCR3+ CD8+ T cells from blood. Subset indicated: CD45RO-CCR7+CD27+CD95- naive CD8+ T cells expressing CXCR3 (TNR3+). The CDR3: CASTLPTDSSGNTIYF.